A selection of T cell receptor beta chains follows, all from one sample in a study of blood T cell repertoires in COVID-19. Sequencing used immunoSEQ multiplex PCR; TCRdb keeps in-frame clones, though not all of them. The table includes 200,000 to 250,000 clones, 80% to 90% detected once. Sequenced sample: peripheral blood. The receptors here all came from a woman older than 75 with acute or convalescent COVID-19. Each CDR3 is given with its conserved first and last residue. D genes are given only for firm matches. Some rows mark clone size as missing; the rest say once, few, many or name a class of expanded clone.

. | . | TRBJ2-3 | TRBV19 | CASSPAQGPGTDTQYF | TGTGCCAGTAGTCCCGCCCAGGGTCCCGGCACAGATACGCAGTATTTT
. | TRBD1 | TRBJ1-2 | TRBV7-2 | CASTLTGSYGYTF | TGTGCCAGCACCCTGACAGGGAGCTATGGCTACACCTTC
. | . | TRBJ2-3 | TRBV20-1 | CSASLRASQSTDTQYF | TGCAGTGCTAGTTTGAGGGCTAGCCAAAGCACAGATACGCAGTATTTT
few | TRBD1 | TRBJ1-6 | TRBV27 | CASRETGNNSPLHF | TGTGCCAGCAGGGAGACAGGGAATAATTCACCCCTCCACTTT
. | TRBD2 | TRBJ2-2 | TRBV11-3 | CASSSGLAVPGELFF | TGTGCCAGCAGCTCGGGACTAGCGGTGCCCGGGGAGCTGTTTTTT
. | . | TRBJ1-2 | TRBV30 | CAWSVRQPPNYGYTF | TGTGCCTGGAGTGTTCGACAGCCACCTAACTATGGCTACACCTTC
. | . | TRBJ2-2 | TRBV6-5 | CATQGGAANTGELFF | TGTGCCACCCAAGGGGGGGCAGCGAACACCGGGGAGCTGTTTTTT
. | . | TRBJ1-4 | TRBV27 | CASSWTAINEKLFF | TGTGCCAGCAGTTGGACAGCCATTAATGAAAAACTGTTTTTT
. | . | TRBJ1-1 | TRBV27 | CASSLSRGGNTEAFF | TGTGCCAGCAGTTTATCTAGGGGCGGGAACACTGAAGCTTTCTTT
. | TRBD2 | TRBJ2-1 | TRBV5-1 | CASSLAGGTHNEQFF | TGCGCCAGCAGCTTAGCGGGGGGAACTCACAATGAGCAGTTCTTC
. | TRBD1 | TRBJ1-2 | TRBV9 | CASSVQDRGDGYTF | TGTGCCAGCAGCGTCCAGGACAGGGGCGATGGCTACACCTTC
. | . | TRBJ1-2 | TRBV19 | CASSIGVLPPYGYTF | TGTGCCAGTAGTATAGGCGTACTACCTCCCTATGGCTACACCTTC
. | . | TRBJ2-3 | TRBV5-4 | CASSLGGSTDTQYF | TGTGCCAGCAGCTTGGGCGGGAGCACAGATACGCAGTATTTT
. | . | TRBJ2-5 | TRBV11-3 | CASSALTGETQYF | TGTGCCAGCAGCGCCCTCACAGGGGAGACCCAGTACTTC
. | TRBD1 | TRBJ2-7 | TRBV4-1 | CASSQAPTGAYEQYF | TGCGCCAGCAGCCAAGCCCCGACAGGGGCCTACGAGCAGTACTTC
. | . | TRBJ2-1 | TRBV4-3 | CASSQDPRTLSWNNEQFF | TGCGCCAGCAGCCAAGATCCTAGGACTCTAAGTTGGAACAATGAGCAGTTCTTC
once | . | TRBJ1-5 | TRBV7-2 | CASSLNYNQPQHF | TGTGCCAGCAGCTTAAATTACAATCAGCCCCAGCATTTT
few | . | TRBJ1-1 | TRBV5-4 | CASSLEQVNTEAFF | TGTGCCAGCAGCTTGGAACAGGTGAACACTGAAGCTTTCTTT
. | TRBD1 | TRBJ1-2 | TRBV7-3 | CASSLNPGQPYGYTF | TGTGCCAGCAGCTTGAACCCGGGACAGCCTTATGGCTACACCTTC
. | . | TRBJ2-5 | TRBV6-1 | CASSERGHWATQYF | TGTGCCAGCAGTGAAAGGGGACACTGGGCGACCCAGTACTTC
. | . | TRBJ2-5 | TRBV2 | CASSPGQGGETQYF | TGTGCCAGCAGTCCAGGACAGGGAGGGGAGACCCAGTACTTC
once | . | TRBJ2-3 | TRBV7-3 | CASSLGGGSQYF | TGTGCCAGCAGCTTAGGAGGCGGGTCGCAGTATTTT
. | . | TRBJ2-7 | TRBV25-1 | CASSDLATGWEQYF | TGTGCCAGCAGTGACCTTGCTACAGGGTGGGAGCAGTACTTC